This entry lists 12 T cell receptor beta chains sequenced from one sample in a study of identical twins. Each CDR3 protein is one row after TCRdb ran MiXCR on the 5' RACE reads. The sample contains fewer than 800,000 distinct CDR3 sequences, roughly 7.1% of which appear only once. This sample also belongs to another study, concerning yellow fever vaccine responses in identical twins.

The sequenced sample was PBMCs. The receptors were gathered from a woman younger than 35 in good health.

CDR3 amino acids: CAISSPPSGGTSSYNEQFF. The DNA for the CDR3 is TGTGCCATCAGTAGCCCGCCTAGCGGGGGGACGAGCTCCTACAATGAGCAGTTCTTC. The chain joins TRBV10-3 to TRBJ2-1, with 11 bases that match TRBD2. Germline CDR1 is ENHRY and CDR2 is SYGVKD. Trimming took 5 bases from V and 0 from J; bases not matched to a gene: 12. CDR3 size: 19 residues.

The chain links TRBV6-1 to TRBJ2-1, with D tentatively TRBD1 (5 bases). Looked up from germline, CDR1 is MNHNS and CDR2 is SASEGT. The CDR3 covers 16 residues. Trimming pared 7 bases from V and 3 bases from J, leaving 19 bases between. This CDR3 reads CASTPKPTVNYNEQFF. The CDR3 region has the DNA TGTGCCAGCACCCCCAAGCCGACAGTCAACTACAATGAGCAGTTCTTC.

This clonotype was counted many times. V and J are TRBV4-1 and TRBJ2-1; 9 bases line up with TRBD1. Germline CDR1 MGHRA, CDR2 YSYEKL. V trimming: 3 bases; J trimming: 8 bases; junction bases outside the gene matches: 8. CDR3 size: 15 residues. The CDR3 reads CASSHPGQGSYEQFF. In DNA, the CDR3 is TGCGCCAGCAGCCATCCGGGACAGGGTTCCTATGAGCAGTTCTTC.

This clonotype was counted between two and nine times. This chain uses TRBV21-1 with TRBJ1-5. TRBV21-1 is listed as a pseudogene. The CDR3 is 14 amino acids. The CDR3 loop reads CASSKGDYNQPQHF. The CDR3 DNA follows: TGTGCCAGCAGCAAAGGGGACTACAATCAGCCCCAGCATTTT.

J is TRBJ2-1 and V is TRBV6-6; 7 bases line up with TRBD1. The CDR3 length is 13 residues. Germline CDR1 and CDR2: MNHNY and SVGAGI (reference sequence). V was clipped by 10 bases and J by 2 bases; unmatched bases: 5. CDR3 sequence reads: CATTGEPYNEQFF. The CDR3 bases are TGTGCCACAACAGGGGAGCCCTACAATGAGCAGTTCTTC.

This clonotype has only a few counts. The chain couples TRBV12-3 or TRBV12-4 to TRBJ1-1, with TRBD1 as a possible D gene (5 bases). CDR3 length equals 14 residues. Trimming removed 4 bases from V and 4 bases from J, with 13 bases in between. CDR3 bases: TGTGCCAGCAGTTACGCGGGGCCGGGCACTGAAGCTTTCTTT. Its protein is CASSYAGPGTEAFF.

The V and J genes are TRBV9 and TRBJ1-2; D is ambiguous. Trimming pared 0 bases from V and 7 bases from J, leaving 16 bases between. The CDR3 has 15 amino acids. Germline V gives CDR1 SGDLS, CDR2 YYNGEE. The CDR3, as DNA: TGTGCCAGCAGCGTAGGCAGCTCAACTATGAGTGGCTACACCTTC. Residues: CASSVGSSTMSGYTF.

The V gene is TRBV3-1, the J gene TRBJ2-1; TRBD2 aligns across 11 bases. This CDR3 region has 15 residues. Germline loops: CDR1 LGHDT, CDR2 YNNKEL (reference sequence). The V gene end was trimmed by 4 bases and the J gene end by 10 bases; junction bases not matched to a gene: 9. The CDR3 DNA follows: TGTGCCAGCAGCCCGGTAGCGGGGGGGCTCGGGGAGCAGTTCTTC. Protein sequence: CASSPVAGGLGEQFF.

This clonotype was recorded many times. In DNA, the CDR3 is TGTGCCAGCAGTTCTACACCGAACTATGGCTACACCTTC. This codes for CASSSTPNYGYTF. The genes are TRBV12-3 or TRBV12-4 and TRBJ1-2; the D is unclear. V gave up 4 bases and J gave up 2 bases, with 8 bases separating them. CDR3 length: 13 amino acids.

This clonotype occurred a few times. The chain links TRBV12-3 or TRBV12-4 to TRBJ2-5, with D possibly matching TRBD1 (5 bases). The V end was cut by 6 bases, the J end by 2 bases, with 10 bases between. The CDR3 consists of 13 residues. CDR3 residues: CASSGQDQETQYF. The CDR3 bases are TGTGCCAGCAGCGGACAAGATCAAGAGACCCAGTACTTC.

This clonotype occurred a few times. In DNA, the CDR3 is TGTGCCAGCAGCCCCGGGACACCCATCTACGAGCAGTACTTC. The encoded protein is CASSPGTPIYEQYF. The chain has TRBV3-1 and TRBJ2-7; TRBD1 might be the D (6 bases). V was cut by 4 bases and J by 3 bases, with 13 bases left in between. From germline, CDR1 is LGHDT and CDR2 YNNKEL (reference sequence). There are 14 residues in the CDR3.

This chain connects TRBV5-6 to TRBJ2-7, with D unresolved. The V gene lost 0 bases and the J gene lost 2 bases, with 6 bases spanning the gap. The CDR3 loop spans 13 amino acids. Germline V gene sequence: CDR1 SGHDT, CDR2 YYEEEE. The CDR3, as DNA: TGTGCCAGCAGCTTGGGGATAACCTACGAGCAGTACTTC. Translation: CASSLGITYEQYF.